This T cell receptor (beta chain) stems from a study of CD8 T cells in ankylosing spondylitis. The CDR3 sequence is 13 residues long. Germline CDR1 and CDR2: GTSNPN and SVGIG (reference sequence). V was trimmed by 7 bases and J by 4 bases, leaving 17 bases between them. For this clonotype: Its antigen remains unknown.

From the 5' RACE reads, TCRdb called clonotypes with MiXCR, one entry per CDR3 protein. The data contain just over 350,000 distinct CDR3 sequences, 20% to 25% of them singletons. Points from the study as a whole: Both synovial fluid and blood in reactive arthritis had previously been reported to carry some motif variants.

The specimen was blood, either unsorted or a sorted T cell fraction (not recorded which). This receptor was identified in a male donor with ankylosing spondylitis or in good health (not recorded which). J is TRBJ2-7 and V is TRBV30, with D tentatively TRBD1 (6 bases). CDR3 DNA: TGTGCCTCCGAGGACAGTGGGTTGTACGAGCAGTACTTC. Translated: CASEDSGLYEQYF.